This passage covers 26 T cell receptor beta chains from one sample sequenced in a study of T cells expressing NK-cell markers. No DNA is given; TCRdb re-called the 5' RACE reads and lists each CDR3 protein once. Recorded here are 300,000 to 450,000 distinct CDR3 sequences; the top ten clones represent 5.2%. The specimen was blood T cells: a sorted CD56 or NKG2C T cell subset, CD4+ or CD8+ T cells, or bulk PBMC T cells (not recorded which). Receptors originate from a man aged 18-70 years in good health.

This CDR3 is CASGPGQYYNEQFF. The chain has TRBV5-1 and TRBJ2-1; the TCRdb call, TRBD1, lacks DNA for checking. CDR1 is SGHRS, CDR2 YFSETQ, per germline. The CDR3 extends over 14 amino acids.

The rearrangement joins TRBV20-1 to TRBJ1-5. The CDR3 consists of 16 residues. Germline loops: CDR1 DFQATT, CDR2 SNEGSKA (reference sequence). The CDR3 sequence is CSASTVVSSYNQPQHF.

The chain joins TRBV25-1 to TRBJ2-5; TCRdb's D call, TRBD2, is unchecked because there is no DNA. The germline gives CDR1 MGHDK, CDR2 SYGVNS. The CDR3 contains 14 residues. CDR3 amino acids: CASSREGDQETQYF.

V gene TRBV20-1 combines with J gene TRBJ2-1; without DNA, the TCRdb call of TRBD2 cannot be checked. The length of the CDR3 is 13 residues. CDR1 DFQATT and CDR2 SNEGSKA come from the germline V gene (reference sequence). CDR3: CSASFPAGDEQFF.

The rearrangement links TRBV3-1 to TRBJ2-5. The CDR3 covers 14 residues. Germline lookup yields CDR1 LGHDT and CDR2 YNNKEL (reference sequence). This chain's CDR3 is CASTLGVGQETQYF.

The V and J genes are TRBV29-1 and TRBJ2-1; TCRdb's D call of TRBD2 is untestable without DNA. Germline CDR1 is SQVTM and CDR2 is ANQGSEA. The CDR3 covers 15 residues. CDR3 amino acids: CSVVIGAGGFNEQFF.

The rearrangement links TRBV10-3 to TRBJ2-7; TCRdb indicates TRBD2, and absent DNA this call remains unverified. The CDR3 covers 13 residues. CDR1 is ENHRY, CDR2 SYGVKD, per germline. Here the CDR3 reads CAISESEGSEQYF.

The chain uses TRBV7-2 and TRBJ1-1. CDR3 size: 13 residues. The V gene's germline CDR1 is SGHTA and CDR2 FQGNSA. This chain's CDR3 is CASSVGWNTEAFF.

V and J are TRBV10-3 and TRBJ2-3; TCRdb lists TRBD1, though no DNA is available to test this call. CDR3 length: 15 amino acids. CDR1 and CDR2 (germline): ENHRY, SYGVKD. CDR3 region: CAISAGRQDTDTQYF.

This chain links TRBV18 with TRBJ2-2. Per germline, CDR1 KGHSH and CDR2 LQKENI. The CDR3 consists of 17 residues. The chain's CDR3 is CASSVNQGLTGTGELFF.

The CDR3 sequence is CSVPTGGRGTEAFF. This rearrangement joins TRBV29-1 to TRBJ1-1; absent DNA, TCRdb's TRBD1 call cannot be checked. Germline V gene sequence: CDR1 SQVTM, CDR2 ANQGSEA. This CDR3 is built from 14 residues.

The V call is TRBV28, the J call TRBJ1-4; TCRdb designates TRBD1, a call that cannot be tested without DNA. The CDR3 consists of 15 residues. Germline V gene lookup returns CDR1 MDHEN and CDR2 SYDVKM. The CDR3 loop is CASRRGRGTNEKLFF.

This sequence joins TRBV20-1 and TRBJ2-1; lacking DNA, the TRBD2 call made by TCRdb goes unchecked. CDR1 DFQATT and CDR2 SNEGSKA come from the germline V gene (reference sequence). CDR3 length equals 13 residues. The CDR3 loop reads CSALRPNYNEQFF.

The V gene is TRBV2, the J gene TRBJ2-4; the D call of TRBD1 rests on TCRdb alone, since no DNA is present to check it. The CDR3 contains 15 residues. Germline V gene sequence: CDR1 SNHLY, CDR2 FYNNEI. The CDR3 protein is CASSENRVAKNIQYF.

The gene calls are TRBV15 and TRBJ2-7; with no DNA, the TCRdb D assignment of TRBD2 cannot be verified. Germline V gene sequence: CDR1 LNHNV, CDR2 YYDKDF (reference sequence). This CDR3 contains 14 residues. The CDR3: CATSAIGGKHEQYF.

The chain has TRBV4-1 and TRBJ2-7; checking the TCRdb D call of TRBD1 is not possible without DNA. The CDR3 length is 17 residues. Germline CDR1 reads MGHRA; CDR2 reads YSYEKL. The CDR3 loop is CASSQEKYRGSSYEQYF.

The chain uses TRBV7-8 and TRBJ1-3. CDR1 is SGHVS, CDR2 FQNEAQ, per germline. The CDR3 loop spans 14 amino acids. The CDR3 sequence is CASSLGMAGNTIYF.

This chain connects TRBV12-3 or TRBV12-4 to TRBJ1-6; TCRdb lists TRBD1, though no DNA is available to test this call. The CDR3 covers 16 residues. The CDR3 reads CASTRPGQGRNSPLHF.

The V and J genes are TRBV2 and TRBJ1-2. The CDR3 runs 12 residues. The germline CDR1 and CDR2 sequences are SNHLY and FYNNEI. CDR3 protein: CASSPSQYGYTF.

The chain recombines TRBV7-2 with TRBJ1-1; TCRdb calls TRBD1, which cannot be checked without DNA. CDR3 size: 16 residues. The germline V gene has CDR1 SGHTA and CDR2 FQGNSA. CDR3 sequence reads: CASSLGGTGYNTEAFF.

This chain connects TRBV4-2 to TRBJ2-3. The CDR3 consists of 15 residues. Per the germline V gene, CDR1 is LGHNA and CDR2 is YNFKEQ. The CDR3 loop is CASSQDGLGTDTQYF.

The CDR3 is CASSQEGRGPQPQHF. The chain has TRBV3-1 and TRBJ1-5; the TCRdb call, TRBD1, lacks DNA for checking. Germline loops: CDR1 LGHDT, CDR2 YNNKEL (reference sequence). This CDR3 spans 15 amino acids.

The V gene is TRBV18, the J gene TRBJ2-7; there is no DNA to check the TCRdb D call of TRBD1. The CDR3 runs 16 residues. In germline, CDR1 is KGHSH, CDR2 LQKENI. The chain's CDR3 is CASSPPPGANTYEQYF.

V usage is TRBV6-1 and J usage is TRBJ1-6; TCRdb's D call of TRBD1 is untestable without DNA. The CDR3 totals 14 residues. In germline, CDR1 is MNHNS, CDR2 SASEGT. CDR3 in amino acids: CASSRQTLNSPLHF.

This rearrangement joins TRBV7-2 to TRBJ1-3. The germline V gene encodes CDR1 SGHTA and CDR2 FQGNSA. CDR3 size: 17 residues. The CDR3 loop is CASSLILGSVSGNTIYF.

V gene TRBV11-1 combines with J gene TRBJ2-3; without DNA, the TCRdb call of TRBD2 cannot be checked. Germline V gives CDR1 SGHAT, CDR2 FQDESV (reference sequence). This CDR3 has 15 amino acids. This CDR3 is CASSQAPRGTDTQYF.